These 23 T cell receptor beta chains were sequenced from one sample in a study of T cells in Graves' hyperthyroidism and ophthalmopathy. RNA transcripts gave rise to amplified TCR beta CDR3 regions. TCR CDR3 regions were first amplified by RT-PCR with HTBI primers. MiXCR was run by TCRdb on the multiplex PCR reads, yielding one entry per CDR3 protein. The repertoire has about 560,000 distinct CDR3 sequences, roughly 17% of them found once; the top ten carry more than 15%. The source material was blood. The receptors were gathered from a woman younger than 35 with Graves' hyperthyroidism.

The V gene is TRBV2, the J gene TRBJ2-7; unclear D gene. V lost 2 bases and J 7 bases, leaving 6 bases between the germline ends. The CDR3 has 11 residues. CDR1 is SNHLY and CDR2 is FYNNEI in the germline V gene. CDR3 region: CASSEPQEQYF. The CDR3 DNA reads TGTGCCAGCAGTGAACCCCAGGAGCAGTACTTC.

The genes are TRBV24-1 and TRBJ2-1, with 7 bases lining up with TRBD2. Germline CDR1 reads KGHDR; CDR2 reads SFDVKD. J gave up 0 bases and V 3 bases, and 4 bases lay outside the gene matches. The CDR3 extends over 16 amino acids. The CDR3 DNA reads TGTGCCACCAGTGATGGGAGGGGTAACTCCTACAATGAGCAGTTCTTC. Protein: CATSDGRGNSYNEQFF.

The gene calls are TRBV19 and TRBJ1-2; possibly TRBD1 for D (5 bases). The V gene's germline CDR1 is LNHDA and CDR2 SQIVND (reference sequence). The length of the CDR3 is 13 residues. V lost 3 bases and J lost 4, with 9 bases in between. DNA of the CDR3: TGTGCCAGTAGTATCGAGGGGCTCTATGGCTACACCTTC. Amino acids: CASSIEGLYGYTF.

There are a few counts of this clonotype. The rearrangement joins TRBV4-1 to TRBJ2-1; D may be TRBD2 (5 bases). The CDR3 runs to 15 residues. Deletions cut 0 bases from V and 6 bases from J, with 12 bases between. Germline loops: CDR1 MGHRA, CDR2 YSYEKL. CDR3 amino acids: CASSQEPGSGNEQFF. DNA for the CDR3: TGCGCCAGCAGCCAAGAACCGGGATCCGGCAATGAGCAGTTCTTC.

Concerning this clonotype itself: A single base separates this from a much larger clone, so it may be a read error. The chain joins TRBV5-6 to TRBJ1-2; unclear D gene. In germline, CDR1 is SGHDT, CDR2 YYEEEE. This CDR3 comprises 16 residues. V lost 1 base to trimming and J lost 3 bases, with 16 bases between them. The CDR3 nucleotides are TGTGCCAGCAGCTTGATTCCTACAGAAACCTACTATGGCTACACCTTC. It is translated as CASSLIPTETYYGYTF.

This chain links TRBV6-9 with TRBJ2-2; 13 bases fit TRBD2. J lost 7 bases, V lost 6 bases, and 11 bases had no gene match. The germline V gene encodes CDR1 MNHGY and CDR2 SVAAGI. The CDR3 contains 17 residues. The CDR3 spells CASSFSGTSGVVGELFF. In DNA, the CDR3 is TGTGCCAGCAGCTTTTCCGGGACTAGCGGGGTGGTCGGGGAGCTGTTTTTT.

This clonotype was observed at least ten times. The CDR3: CASSSSGGGLDEQYF. The CDR3, as DNA: TGTGCCAGCAGCTCATCTGGCGGGGGTTTGGACGAGCAGTACTTC. This chain connects TRBV7-3 to TRBJ2-7; 7 bases fit TRBD2. The germline V gene encodes CDR1 SGHTA and CDR2 FQGTGA. This CDR3 has 15 amino acids. J gave up 5 bases and V 4 bases, and 11 bases lay outside the gene matches.

The V and J genes are TRBV7-2 and TRBJ2-7, with a possible D match to TRBD1 (6 bases). The CDR3 consists of 16 residues. The V gene lost 5 bases and the J gene lost 3 bases, with 20 bases spanning the gap. Germline CDR1 SGHTA, CDR2 FQGNSA. CDR3 amino acids: CASSPRGGRGVYEQYF. DNA of the CDR3: TGTGCCAGCAGCCCCCGGGGCGGCAGGGGAGTCTACGAGCAGTACTTC.

This chain connects TRBV7-8 to TRBJ1-5, with D perhaps TRBD1 (5 bases). Germline values: CDR1 SGHVS, CDR2 FQNEAQ. Trimming pared 2 bases from V and 4 bases from J, leaving 18 bases between. The CDR3 extends over 17 amino acids. In DNA, the CDR3 is TGTGCCAGCAGCTTATGGCGGGACCTGTTATGGAATCAGCCCCAGCATTTT. Translating gives CASSLWRDLLWNQPQHF.

This clonotype was recorded many times. The chain recombines TRBV7-3 with TRBJ2-1; 9 positions match TRBD2. With 5 bases clipped from V and 1 base from J, the junction kept 9 bases outside the gene matches. Germline CDR1 and CDR2: SGHTA and FQGTGA. The CDR3 sequence is 17 residues long. The CDR3 sequence is CASSRGGGEGSYNEQFF. DNA of the CDR3: TGTGCCAGCAGCCGCGGGGGGGGAGAGGGGTCCTACAATGAGCAGTTCTTC.

About this clonotype itself: Mismatch with germline at one junction end may stem from a read error. This chain connects TRBV7-2 to TRBJ1-2; 7 positions agree with TRBD1. The CDR3 consists of 16 residues. The germline V gene has CDR1 SGHTA and CDR2 FQGNSA. The CDR3 protein is CASSFRGGQRNYGCTF. DNA of the CDR3: TGTGCCAGCAGCTTCAGGGGGGGACAGAGAAACTATGGCTGCACCTTC.

This clonotype was seen at least ten times. The V call is TRBV7-2, the J call TRBJ1-2, with TRBD1 matching 9 bases. The V segment lost 1 base and the J segment 7 bases; nucleotides outside the gene matches: 7. The germline CDR1 and CDR2 sequences are SGHTA and FQGNSA. The CDR3 runs 15 residues. In DNA form, the CDR3 reads TGTGCCAGCAGCTTAGAGGGGGACAGGGCTAGTGGCTACACCTTC. It codes for CASSLEGDRASGYTF.

This clonotype came up a few times. The chain carries TRBV9 and TRBJ2-3, with TRBD2 identical over 11 bases. The CDR3 runs 17 residues. CDR1 SGDLS and CDR2 YYNGEE come from the germline V gene. The ends lost 0 bases at V and 7 bases at J; junction bases unmatched: 10. CDR3 loop: CASSVGDSGGASYTQYF. The CDR3 DNA reads as TGTGCCAGCAGCGTAGGAGATAGCGGGGGGGCCTCATATACGCAGTATTTT.

This clonotype was observed a handful of times. This rearrangement joins TRBV27 to TRBJ1-5; a possible D gene is TRBD1 (6 bases). The CDR3 sequence is 15 residues long. The V and J ends lost 2 bases and 4 bases respectively, with 12 bases between them. Germline lookup yields CDR1 MNHEY and CDR2 SMNVEV (reference sequence). Written as DNA, the CDR3 is TGTGCCAGCAGTTTAAGTCCAGGGGAGAATCAGCCCCAGCATTTT. Its translation: CASSLSPGENQPQHF.

The CDR3 spells CASSHQGNGGYTF. CDR3 in DNA: TGTGCCAGCAGCCACCAGGGGAATGGTGGCTACACCTTC. The V gene is TRBV3-1, the J gene TRBJ1-2, with a tentative D call TRBD1 (6 bases). CDR3 length: 13 residues. Trimming cost V 3 bases and J 7 bases, with 12 bases left between them. Looked up from germline, CDR1 is LGHDT and CDR2 is YNNKEL (reference sequence).

Here the CDR3 DNA reads TGTGCCAGCAGCTCGGGACTAGCGGGAGAGTGGAGGCAAGAGACCCAGTACTTC. It codes for CASSSGLAGEWRQETQYF. This chain connects TRBV7-9 to TRBJ2-5; 14 bases agree with TRBD2. V shed 4 bases and J 2 bases; nucleotides not matched to a gene: 9. Germline assignment: CDR1 SEHNR and CDR2 FQNEAQ (reference sequence). The CDR3 has 18 residues.

This sequence joins TRBV3-1 and TRBJ2-1; 7 positions match TRBD1. The ends lost 4 bases at V and 8 bases at J; junction bases unmatched: 8. This CDR3 spans 14 amino acids. CDR1 and CDR2 (germline): LGHDT, YNNKEL (reference sequence). The CDR3 DNA reads TGTGCCAGCAGCCCCCGGACAGGTTCGGATGAGCAGTTCTTC. As protein: CASSPRTGSDEQFF.

This clonotype was detected ten times or more. CDR3 bases: TGTGCCAGCAGCCTCTTCAGGGGTCAGCCCCAGCATTTT. It encodes CASSLFRGQPQHF. The V and J genes are TRBV7-2 and TRBJ1-5, with D possibly being TRBD1 (6 bases). V lost 5 bases and J 6 bases, leaving 11 bases between the germline ends. CDR1 and CDR2 (germline): SGHTA, FQGNSA. The CDR3 consists of 13 residues.

This clonotype occurred a few times. The chain carries TRBV7-2 and TRBJ1-1; D is possibly TRBD1 (6 bases). Germline values: CDR1 SGHTA, CDR2 FQGNSA. V was cut by 1 base and J by 5 bases, with 11 bases left in between. This CDR3 spans 14 amino acids. The CDR3, as DNA: TGTGCCAGCAGCTTAGAAGGGGGGCGGACTGAAGCTTTCTTT. Translated: CASSLEGGRTEAFF.

In this sample, this clonotype turned up many times. The DNA of the CDR3 is TGCAGTGCTAGGAGGGGGGGTGGGACCTGGGAGCAGTTCTTC. Its protein product is CSARRGGGTWEQFF. The rearrangement uses TRBV20-1 and TRBJ2-1, with D perhaps TRBD2 (7 bases). Between the trimmed V and J ends, which lost 3 bases and 10 bases, there was a span of 19 bases. The V gene's germline CDR1 is DFQATT and CDR2 SNEGSKA (reference sequence). CDR3 size: 14 residues.

Many counts were recorded for this clonotype. The chain uses TRBV20-1 and TRBJ2-1; the D is unclear. This CDR3 comprises 15 residues. CDR1 is DFQATT, CDR2 SNEGSKA, per germline (reference sequence). Between the trimmed V and J ends, which lost 6 bases and 6 bases, there was a span of 21 bases. DNA of the CDR3: TGCAGTGCCTCAACCCTTGGTAATCTAGGCAATGAGCAGTTCTTC. Amino acids: CSASTLGNLGNEQFF.

This clonotype was seen a handful of times. The chain couples TRBV12-3 or TRBV12-4 to TRBJ2-7, with a tentative D call TRBD2 (6 bases). The ends were cut back, 1 base at V and 6 bases at J, with 19 bases in the middle. CDR3 size: 16 residues. The CDR3: CASSLGAGQGGGEQYF. In DNA form, the CDR3 reads TGTGCCAGCAGTTTAGGGGCTGGGCAGGGAGGTGGCGAGCAGTACTTC.

The chain joins TRBV5-6 to TRBJ1-2, with no clear D. The germline V gene encodes CDR1 SGHDT and CDR2 YYEEEE. The CDR3 is 18 residues long. Trimming took 0 bases from V and 5 from J, leaving 23 bases between them. The CDR3 loop is CASSLGAVSWAGGYGYTF. CDR3 bases: TGTGCCAGCAGCTTGGGGGCTGTAAGTTGGGCCGGTGGATATGGCTACACCTTC.